Presented here are 2 T cell receptor beta chains from one specimen sequenced in a study of CD4+ T cells in melanoma. Profiled with immunoSEQ multiplex PCR; TCRdb holds only in-frame clones, not every one. The sample holds tens of thousands of clones; more than 60% are singletons and the top ten take roughly 4.9%. Sequenced: tumor tissue. The source is a human donor with melanoma.

This clone was recorded a few times. This chain joins TRBV27 and TRBJ1-5; D is unclear. Per germline, CDR1 MNHEY and CDR2 SMNVEV (reference sequence). Trimming shortened V by 3 bases and J by 6 bases, and 15 bases separated the two germline ends. This CDR3 region has 15 residues. The CDR3 region is CASSFVGVGGQPQHF. CDR3 coding DNA: TGTGCCAGCAGTTTCGTTGGGGTGGGTGGTCAGCCCCAGCATTTT.

J is TRBJ2-5 and V is TRBV27, with 9 nucleotides matching TRBD1. J lost 2 bases, V lost 3 bases, and 1 base had no gene match. CDR1 is MNHEY and CDR2 is SMNVEV in the germline V gene (reference sequence). The CDR3 contains 14 residues. CDR3 protein: CASSLDRGQETQYF. The DNA of the CDR3 is TGTGCCAGCAGTTTGGACAGGGGACAAGAGACCCAGTACTTC.